Shown below are 32 T cell receptor beta chains from a single sample sequenced in a study of blood T cell repertoires in COVID-19. Method: immunoSEQ multiplex PCR; TCRdb's copy keeps in-frame clones and lacks some. The sample carries 90,000 to 120,000 clones, approximately 89% recorded once. Sequenced input: peripheral blood. These receptors all come from a man between 60 and 75 years old with acute or convalescent COVID-19.

V usage is TRBV2 and J usage is TRBJ1-5, with D hard to call. V dropped 2 bases and J dropped 4 bases, with 12 bases sitting between them. Germline CDR1 and CDR2: SNHLY and FYNNEI. This CDR3 has 15 amino acids. Here the CDR3 reads CASSETGMRNQPQHF. In DNA, the CDR3 is TGTGCCAGCAGTGAAACGGGTATGAGGAATCAGCCCCAGCATTTT.

This clone came up a few times. This sequence joins TRBV7-9 and TRBJ2-1; D is undetermined. The CDR3 spans 12 residues. Germline CDR1 is SEHNR and CDR2 is FQNEAQ (reference sequence). Trimming stripped 5 bases from V and 5 bases from J, with 7 bases between. For the CDR3, the DNA is TGTGCCAGCAGCCCTGAGGACAATGAGCAGTTCTTC. It codes for CASSPEDNEQFF.

This chain joins TRBV28 and TRBJ1-2; D is possibly TRBD1 (5 bases). Trimming stripped 1 base from V and 8 bases from J, with 17 bases between. The CDR3 contains 15 residues. The V gene's germline CDR1 is MDHEN and CDR2 SYDVKM. The CDR3 loop reads CASSLFGALVQGYTF. CDR3 in DNA: TGTGCCAGCAGTTTATTTGGGGCGCTGGTACAGGGCTACACCTTC.

The chain carries TRBV29-1 and TRBJ2-1; 7 bases match TRBD1. V dropped 7 bases and J dropped 5; count of bases not matched to a gene: 11. The germline V gene encodes CDR1 SQVTM and CDR2 ANQGSEA. This CDR3 spans 14 amino acids. CDR3 DNA sequence: TGCAGCGCCCGTACGGCAGGGGGACACAATGAGCAGTTCTTC. Translation: CSARTAGGHNEQFF.

This rearrangement joins TRBV9 to TRBJ2-3, with D possibly matching TRBD2 (7 bases). V was pared by 3 bases and J by 3 bases, with 11 bases between. Germline assignment: CDR1 SGDLS and CDR2 YYNGEE. There are 14 residues in the CDR3. CDR3 DNA sequence: TGTGCCAGCAGCGGGGGGGGCCCAACAGATACGCAGTATTTT. This encodes CASSGGGPTDTQYF.

The chain has TRBV7-2 and TRBJ1-2; a weak D match, TRBD1 (6 bases). The CDR3 is made up of 15 amino acids. V lost 5 bases and J lost 7, with 20 bases in between. Germline V gene lookup returns CDR1 SGHTA and CDR2 FQGNSA. CDR3 DNA sequence: TGTGCCAGCAGCCCCCCTCCCGCGGGGGCTGGTGGCTACACCTTC. It is translated as CASSPPPAGAGGYTF.

The V and J genes are TRBV28 and TRBJ2-3, with 7 bases matching TRBD2. The CDR3 consists of 17 residues. The ends lost 4 bases at V and 1 base at J; junction bases unmatched: 11. Looked up from germline, CDR1 is MDHEN and CDR2 is SYDVKM. CDR3: CASSWFGRRERTDTQYF. CDR3 nucleotide sequence: TGTGCCAGCAGTTGGTTTGGGAGGCGGGAGCGCACAGATACGCAGTATTTT.

A note on this clone: Mismatch with germline at one junction end may stem from a read error. V usage is TRBV27 and J usage is TRBJ2-4, with TRBD2 matching 10 bases. Germline V CDR1 and CDR2: MNHEY, SMNVEV (reference sequence). This CDR3 contains 13 residues. The CDR3 DNA is TGTGCCAGCAGTTTAAGCGCTAGCGGGAGCCCCCTCTTC. This encodes CASSLSASGSPLF.

The chain joins TRBV7-9 to TRBJ2-2; TRBD1 aligns across 7 bases. V lost 6 bases to trimming and J lost 4 bases; unmatched junction nucleotides: 8. There are 15 residues in the CDR3. Germline V CDR1 and CDR2: SEHNR, FQNEAQ (reference sequence). The CDR3 region is CASSYRTGLTGELFF. The DNA for the CDR3 is TGTGCCAGCAGTTACCGGACAGGCCTCACCGGGGAGCTGTTTTTT.

This clone was detected only a few times. CDR3 in amino acids: CASSLGQAVNYGYTF. In DNA form, the CDR3 reads TGCGCCAGCAGCTTGGGACAGGCGGTTAACTATGGCTACACCTTC. The chain uses TRBV5-1 and TRBJ1-2; a possible D gene is TRBD1 (6 bases). There are 15 residues in the CDR3. V lost 0 bases to trimming and J lost 1 base, with 10 bases between them. Germline values: CDR1 SGHRS, CDR2 YFSETQ.

V usage is TRBV11-2 and J usage is TRBJ1-1; D is undetermined. The germline gives CDR1 SGHAT, CDR2 FQNNGV. V lost 5 bases and J 2 bases, leaving 9 bases between the germline ends. This CDR3 has 13 residues. Here the CDR3 reads CASSGGPNTEAFF. CDR3 DNA sequence: TGTGCCAGCAGCGGCGGGCCCAACACTGAAGCTTTCTTT.

The rearrangement links TRBV6-4 to TRBJ1-6; D is perhaps TRBD1 (6 bases). The V end was cut by 3 bases, the J end by 6 bases, with 15 bases between. Germline V lookup: CDR1 MRHNA, CDR2 SNTAGT. The CDR3 covers 16 residues. The CDR3 loop is CASSETPRGGNSPLHF. The CDR3 DNA follows: TGTGCCAGCAGTGAGACCCCCCGAGGGGGTAATTCACCCCTCCACTTT.

The V gene is TRBV7-7, the J gene TRBJ2-5, with a tentative D call TRBD2 (6 bases). CDR1 is SSHAT and CDR2 is FNYEAQ in the germline V gene (reference sequence). CDR3 length: 13 residues. With 5 bases removed from V and 2 bases from J, the gap between germline ends came to 9 bases. Here the CDR3 DNA reads TGTGCCAGCAGCCAGGGACTTCAAGAGACCCAGTACTTC. It specifies CASSQGLQETQYF.

The chain recombines TRBV9 with TRBJ1-2; a possible D gene is TRBD1 (5 bases). The CDR3 consists of 13 residues. CDR1 is SGDLS and CDR2 is YYNGEE in the germline V gene. V dropped 0 bases and J dropped 7 bases, with 10 bases sitting between them. The CDR3 here is CASSVAGGGGYTF. CDR3 in DNA: TGTGCCAGCAGCGTAGCGGGGGGAGGTGGCTACACCTTC.

This chain connects TRBV6-1 to TRBJ1-1; D gene uncertain. Per the germline V gene, CDR1 is MNHNS and CDR2 is SASEGT. The CDR3 length is 15 residues. V lost 1 base and J lost 10, with 19 bases in between. DNA for the CDR3: TGTGCCAGCAGTGAAGAATGGAGGGCCTCCTTGGGAGCTTTCTTT. Translation: CASSEEWRASLGAFF.

This clone showed up just once. V and J are TRBV6-6 and TRBJ2-2; no reliable D call. Per germline, CDR1 MNHNY and CDR2 SVGAGI (reference sequence). The V gene lost 0 bases and the J gene lost 6 bases, with 8 bases spanning the gap. The CDR3 is 14 residues long. The CDR3 is CASSYSRNPGELFF. The CDR3 nucleotides read TGTGCCAGCAGTTACTCGAGAAACCCCGGGGAGCTGTTTTTT.

The chain couples TRBV6-5 to TRBJ2-7, with TRBD1 identical over 9 bases. Trimming removed 8 bases from V and 2 bases from J; junction bases left unmatched: 4. CDR1 is MNHEY, CDR2 SVGAGI, per germline. CDR3 length: 13 amino acids. DNA for the CDR3: TGTGCCAGCCGGACAGGGGCGCCCTACGAGCAGTACGTC. Translation: CASRTGAPYEQYV.

This chain uses TRBV9 with TRBJ2-3, with 7 bases aligning to TRBD1. The CDR3 totals 16 residues. Germline V gene sequence: CDR1 SGDLS, CDR2 YYNGEE. Unmatched junction bases numbered 8, after V lost 4 bases and J lost 0 bases. The CDR3 spells CASSPTGATSTDTQYF. CDR3 nucleotides: TGTGCCAGCAGCCCCACAGGGGCAACTAGCACAGATACGCAGTATTTT.

The chain is built from TRBV19 and TRBJ2-5, with D possibly TRBD1 on 6 matching bases. V gave up 3 bases and J gave up 7 bases, with 15 bases separating them. Germline CDR1 LNHDA, CDR2 SQIVND (reference sequence). This CDR3 contains 14 residues. CDR3 loop: CASSMAGTRGTQYF. The CDR3 nucleotides read TGTGCCAGTAGTATGGCAGGGACAAGGGGGACCCAGTACTTC. Full variable domain (missing parts from reference TRBV19 and TRBJ2-5): DGGITQSPKYLFRKEGQNVTLSCEQNLNHDAMYWYRQDPGQGLRLIYYSQIVNDFQKGDIAEGYSVSREKKESFPLTVTSAQKNPTAFYLCASSMAGTRGTQYFGPGTRLLVL.

Concerning this clone itself: The same CDR3 also results from other DNA sequences found in this sample. The chain combines TRBV24-1 with TRBJ1-1; a weak D match, TRBD1 (6 bases). This CDR3 region has 14 residues. V shed 9 bases and J shed 1 base, with 14 bases lying between them. Per the germline V gene, CDR1 is KGHDR and CDR2 is SFDVKD. The CDR3 region is CATQPGQGNTEAFF. In nucleotides, the CDR3 is TGTGCCACCCAACCGGGACAAGGGAACACTGAAGCTTTCTTT.

The CDR3 is CASSHPGTSLTGELFF. The CDR3 region has the DNA TGTGCCAGCAGTCACCCCGGGACTAGCCTAACCGGGGAGCTGTTTTTT. The genes are TRBV28 and TRBJ2-2; 9 positions match TRBD2. There are 16 residues in the CDR3. V dropped 5 bases and J dropped 5; count of bases not matched to a gene: 9. Germline CDR1 MDHEN, CDR2 SYDVKM. Using reference TRBV28 and TRBJ2-2 for the parts outside the CDR3, the full variable domain is DVKVTQSSRYLVKRTGEKVFLECVQDMDHENMFWYRQDPGLGLRLIYFSYDVKMKEKGDIPEGYSVSREKKERFSLILESASTNQTSMYLCASSHPGTSLTGELFFGEGSRLTVL.

The chain links TRBV2 to TRBJ2-2; D is unresolved. Trimming shortened V by 2 bases and J by 9 bases, and 10 bases separated the two germline ends. CDR3 length equals 13 residues. The germline gives CDR1 SNHLY, CDR2 FYNNEI. In DNA form, the CDR3 reads TGTGCCAGCAGTGAACAACGGGTCAGGGAGCTGTTTTTT. Translating it yields CASSEQRVRELFF.

The chain recombines TRBV9 with TRBJ1-1; D gene ambiguous. Germline lookup yields CDR1 SGDLS and CDR2 YYNGEE. There are 13 residues in the CDR3. V lost 2 bases, J lost 4 bases, and 9 bases lay in between. CDR3 bases: TGTGCCAGCAGCGTCGAGGGCCCCACTGAAGCTTTCTTT. Translating gives CASSVEGPTEAFF. Full variable domain (outside the CDR3, taken from reference TRBV9 and TRBJ1-1): DSGVTQTPKHLITATGQRVTLRCSPRSGDLSVYWYQQSLDQGLQFLIQYYNGEERAKGNILERFSAQQFPDLHSELNLSSLELGDSALYFCASSVEGPTEAFFGQGTRLTVV.

The V gene is TRBV25-1, the J gene TRBJ2-3; 12 bases are a match to TRBD2. There are 15 residues in the CDR3. J was trimmed by 4 bases and V by 6 bases; bases with no gene match: 5. Germline V gene data show CDR1 as MGHDK and CDR2 as SYGVNS. As DNA, the CDR3 is TGTGCCAGCAGCGGGCTAGCGGGAGGGTCAGATACGCAGTATTTT. The encoded protein is CASSGLAGGSDTQYF.

The chain uses TRBV5-5 and TRBJ1-3; D gene uncertain. V lost 2 bases and J lost 0, with 6 bases in between. Germline CDR1 and CDR2: SGHKS and YYEKEE (reference sequence). CDR3 size: 14 residues. DNA for the CDR3: TGTGCCAGCAGCTTTTTGAGCTCTGGAAACACCATATATTTT. It specifies CASSFLSSGNTIYF.

The CDR3, as DNA: TGTGCCAGCAGTTTATTAAGGGGAACAACTAATGAAAAACTGTTTTTT. Encoded protein: CASSLLRGTTNEKLFF. The chain uses TRBV28 and TRBJ1-4; the D gene is possibly TRBD1 (5 bases). CDR1 is MDHEN and CDR2 is SYDVKM in the germline V gene. The ends were cut back, 1 base at V and 0 bases at J, with 9 bases in the middle. CDR3 length equals 16 residues.

V usage is TRBV6-5 and J usage is TRBJ1-5; no firm D call. V was trimmed by 2 bases and J by 3 bases, leaving 5 bases between them. The CDR3 consists of 13 residues. Germline V gives CDR1 MNHEY, CDR2 SVGAGI. CDR3 sequence: CASSYSPNQPQHF. CDR3 sequence (DNA): TGTGCCAGCAGTTACAGCCCCAATCAGCCCCAGCATTTT.

The chain employs TRBV5-1 and TRBJ1-2; 11 bases are a match to TRBD1. Germline lookup yields CDR1 SGHRS and CDR2 YFSETQ. Germline trimming cut 4 bases from V and 6 bases from J; bases unmatched to any gene: 11. The CDR3 has 16 amino acids. The CDR3 bases are TGCGCCAGCAGCCCAGGCCCCGGGACAGGGGGGGATGGCTACACCTTC. This sequence encodes CASSPGPGTGGDGYTF.

The gene calls are TRBV29-1 and TRBJ1-2; 9 bases fit TRBD1. Germline CDR1 and CDR2: SQVTM and ANQGSEA. The CDR3 extends over 13 amino acids. The V gene end was trimmed by 7 bases and the J gene end by 8 bases; junction bases not matched to a gene: 11. The CDR3 sequence: CSGRTGVSEGYTF. The DNA for the CDR3 is TGCAGCGGACGGACAGGGGTATCGGAAGGCTACACCTTC.

This clone was observed a few times. The rearrangement joins TRBV7-2 to TRBJ1-2; no definite D call. V lost 1 base and J lost 0, with 9 bases in between. The CDR3 extends over 15 amino acids. Germline V gene lookup returns CDR1 SGHTA and CDR2 FQGNSA. The CDR3 nucleotides read TGTGCCAGCAGCTTAGGGCAGATCTCTAACTATGGCTACACCTTC. It specifies CASSLGQISNYGYTF.

The rearrangement links TRBV14 to TRBJ2-3; D unresolved. The CDR3 has 13 residues. CDR1 is SGHDN, CDR2 FVKESK, per germline. V lost 0 bases and J lost 5, with 6 bases in between. The CDR3 here is CASSQDEVDTQYF. Written as DNA, the CDR3 is TGTGCCAGCAGCCAAGACGAGGTAGATACGCAGTATTTT. The full variable domain, its missing parts supplied by reference TRBV14 and TRBJ2-3, is EAGVTQFPSHSVIEKGQTVTLRCDPISGHDNLYWYRRVMGKEIKFLLHFVKESKQDESGMPNNRFLAERTGGTYSTLKVQPAELEDSGVYFCASSQDEVDTQYFGPGTRLTVL.

This rearrangement joins TRBV5-1 to TRBJ1-5; TRBD1 agrees at 7 bases. The CDR3 is 14 residues long. Germline V gene data show CDR1 as SGHRS and CDR2 as YFSETQ. V lost 5 bases, J lost 5 bases, and 7 bases stayed unmatched. The CDR3 coding sequence is TGCGCCAGCAGTCCTCAGGGGGACGATCAGCCCCAGCATTTT. Its protein is CASSPQGDDQPQHF.